Presented here are 26 T cell receptor beta chains from one specimen sequenced in a study of T cells in Graves' hyperthyroidism and ophthalmopathy. RNA transcripts provided the source from which TCR beta CDR3 regions were amplified. The primer set for the first-round RT-PCR of the TCR CDR3 was HTBI. MiXCR, run by TCRdb on the multiplex PCR reads, gives a single entry per CDR3 protein. The sample holds more than 600,000 distinct CDR3 sequences; less than 20% are singletons and the top ten take approximately 8%. The material sequenced was blood. The source of these receptors is a man younger than 30 with Graves' hyperthyroidism.

This clonotype was picked up a small number of times. The chain is built from TRBV27 and TRBJ1-3, with D perhaps TRBD1 (5 bases). The V gene lost 3 bases and the J gene lost 4 bases, with 7 bases spanning the gap. This CDR3 contains 13 residues. Germline V gives CDR1 MNHEY, CDR2 SMNVEV (reference sequence). The CDR3 loop is CASSFGGGNTIYF. CDR3 bases: TGTGCCAGCAGTTTTGGGGGAGGAAACACCATATATTTT.

As to this clonotype: At one of its ends the junction is not consistent with the germline gene, which may arise from a read error. This rearrangement joins TRBV13 to TRBJ1-2, with D perhaps TRBD1 (6 bases). This CDR3 is built from 17 residues. The germline gives CDR1 PRHDT, CDR2 FYEKMQ (reference sequence). DNA of the CDR3: TGTGCCAGCAGCTTAGCGGGCCTCGGGGGCACTAACTGTGGCTACACCTTC. Protein: CASSLAGLGGTNCGYTF.

This clonotype was counted between two and nine times. The chain is built from TRBV5-1 and TRBJ2-7, with TRBD1 as a possible D gene (6 bases). V shed 3 bases and J shed 6 bases, with 16 bases lying between them. This CDR3 is 14 amino acids long. CDR1 and CDR2 from the germline V gene are SGHRS and YFSETQ. The CDR3 coding sequence is TGCGCCAGCAGCTCTGAGACAGGCTGGCTCGAGCAGTACTTC. Amino acid sequence: CASSSETGWLEQYF.

As regards this clonotype: At one of its ends the junction is not consistent with the germline gene, which may arise from a read error. In DNA form, the CDR3 reads TGCAGTGGCAATCTTCAGGGGGGGTATGACTACACCTTC. This codes for CSGNLQGGYDYTF. The rearrangement uses TRBV20-1 and TRBJ1-2; 7 bases are shared with TRBD1. CDR3 length: 13 amino acids. The germline V gene has CDR1 DFQATT and CDR2 SNEGSKA (reference sequence).

In its sample, this clonotype was seen many times. This rearrangement joins TRBV7-2 to TRBJ1-2, with 8 bases matching TRBD1. Germline V gene data show CDR1 as SGHTA and CDR2 as FQGNSA. The CDR3 has 15 amino acids. V lost 1 base and J lost 8; bases outside the gene matches: 9. CDR3: CASSLGQGTQGGYTF. The CDR3 bases are TGTGCCAGCAGCTTAGGACAGGGGACCCAGGGAGGCTACACCTTC.

This clonotype has a count of ten or more. V is TRBV28 and J is TRBJ1-2; tentative D call: TRBD1 (6 bases). Trimming left V 5 bases short and J 7 bases short, with 23 bases between. CDR1 is MDHEN and CDR2 is SYDVKM in the germline V gene. The CDR3 contains 16 residues. This CDR3 reads CASSPFGGGRPAGYTF. The CDR3 nucleotides are TGTGCCAGCAGTCCCTTTGGGGGGGGCCGTCCCGCTGGCTACACCTTC.

At least ten counts were recorded for this clonotype. The chain is built from TRBV29-1 and TRBJ2-7; D gene uncertain. Per germline, CDR1 SQVTM and CDR2 ANQGSEA. The CDR3 spans 13 residues. V was trimmed by 4 bases and J by 0 bases, leaving 10 bases between them. CDR3 amino acids: CSVVGQSSYEQYF. CDR3 sequence (DNA): TGCAGCGTTGTAGGGCAAAGCTCCTACGAGCAGTACTTC.

This clonotype showed up many times. The chain links TRBV18 to TRBJ2-1; D not resolved. V lost 5 bases and J lost 10, with 12 bases in between. Per germline, CDR1 KGHSH and CDR2 LQKENI. There are 12 residues in the CDR3. CDR3 in amino acids: CASSNTRWEQFF. CDR3 nucleotide sequence: TGTGCCAGCTCAAATACCAGGTGGGAGCAGTTCTTC.

This clonotype was counted a few times. This rearrangement joins TRBV19 to TRBJ1-4; perhaps TRBD1 as D (5 bases). V lost 8 bases, J lost 0 bases, and 13 bases lay in between. This CDR3 has 15 residues. The germline CDR1 and CDR2 sequences are LNHDA and SQIVND (reference sequence). CDR3 in amino acids: CASSQDISTNEKLFF. CDR3 DNA: TGTGCCAGTTCTCAGGACATTTCAACTAATGAAAAACTGTTTTTT.

This clonotype has at least ten counts. V gene TRBV5-1 combines with J gene TRBJ2-3; 7 bases are a match to TRBD1. After removal of 4 bases from V and 2 bases from J, the junction contained 7 bases not matched to a gene. The CDR3 consists of 15 residues. Germline V CDR1 and CDR2: SGHRS, YFSETQ. CDR3 protein: CASSPGQLLTDTQYF. CDR3 DNA sequence: TGCGCCAGCAGCCCGGGACAGCTTCTCACAGATACGCAGTATTTT. Combining the CDR3 with reference TRBV5-1 and TRBJ2-3 gives the whole variable domain KAGVTQTPRYLIKTRGQQVTLSCSPISGHRSVSWYQQTPGQGLQFLFEYFSETQRNKGNFPGRFSGRQFSNSRSEMNVSTLELGDSALYLCASSPGQLLTDTQYFGPGTRLTVL.

This clonotype was observed many times. The J gene is TRBJ2-1, the V gene TRBV30; 10 bases agree with TRBD2. This CDR3 has 14 amino acids. Germline V gene data show CDR1 as GTSNPN and CDR2 as SVGIG (reference sequence). The J segment lost 2 bases and the V segment lost 4 bases, leaving 2 bases of the junction unmatched. In DNA form, the CDR3 reads TGTGCCTGGACGCTAGCGGGAGCCTACAATGAGCAGTTCTTC. Translated, it gives CAWTLAGAYNEQFF.

This clonotype has a count of ten or more. This chain connects TRBV28 to TRBJ2-5; possibly TRBD2 for D (6 bases). The V gene lost 5 bases and the J gene lost 3 bases, with 13 bases spanning the gap. CDR3 length: 14 amino acids. CDR1 and CDR2 (germline): MDHEN, SYDVKM. CDR3 sequence (DNA): TGTGCCAGCAGTCCTGGGACTGCTGAAGAGACCCAGTACTTC. Encoded protein: CASSPGTAEETQYF.

This clonotype turned up a few times. This sequence joins TRBV6-5 and TRBJ2-2; D possibly corresponds to TRBD1 (5 bases). This CDR3 is built from 16 residues. V lost 4 bases to trimming and J lost 0 bases, with 12 bases between them. Germline V CDR1 and CDR2: MNHEY, SVGAGI. The CDR3 sequence is CASSSYAGTNTGELFF. The CDR3 nucleotides are TGTGCCAGCAGTTCTTATGCAGGGACGAACACCGGGGAGCTGTTTTTT.

This clonotype was counted many times. The V call is TRBV30, the J call TRBJ2-5, with a weak D call TRBD1 (5 bases). Germline-derived CDR1 and CDR2 are GTSNPN and SVGIG (reference sequence). Between the trimmed V and J ends, which lost 0 bases and 7 bases, there was a span of 15 bases. The CDR3 contains 14 residues. The CDR3 loop reads CAWSVGAESLTQYF. The CDR3 DNA reads TGTGCCTGGAGTGTAGGGGCAGAAAGCTTGACCCAGTACTTC.

The chain has TRBV28 and TRBJ2-7, with 8 bases that match TRBD2. The CDR3 covers 15 residues. Germline V gives CDR1 MDHEN, CDR2 SYDVKM. Unmatched junction bases numbered 8, after V lost 6 bases and J lost 1 base. CDR3: CASSLSGSESYEQYF. As DNA, the CDR3 is TGTGCCAGCAGCCTCAGCGGGAGTGAGTCCTACGAGCAGTACTTC.

This clonotype was found many times. The V and J genes are TRBV10-1 and TRBJ2-7; the match to TRBD1 covers 7 bases. The CDR3 is 14 amino acids. From germline, CDR1 is WNHNN and CDR2 SYGVQD (reference sequence). V trimming: 3 bases; J trimming: 1 base; junction bases outside the gene matches: 3. The CDR3 protein is CASSETGQSYEQYF. DNA of the CDR3: TGCGCCAGCAGTGAAACGGGACAGTCCTACGAGCAGTACTTC.

This clonotype turned up a few times. The chain carries TRBV4-3 and TRBJ2-7; D is possibly TRBD1 (5 bases). With 0 bases removed from V and 0 bases from J, the gap between germline ends came to 9 bases. This CDR3 is built from 15 residues. Germline values: CDR1 LGHNA, CDR2 YSLEER. CDR3 protein: CASSQDRTFSYEQYF. CDR3 bases: TGCGCCAGCAGCCAAGATAGGACATTCTCCTACGAGCAGTACTTC.

This clonotype occurred many times. The chain uses TRBV2 and TRBJ2-1; D unclear. CDR1 and CDR2 (germline): SNHLY, FYNNEI. CDR3 length equals 11 residues. Deletions cut 2 bases from V and 9 bases from J, with 5 bases between. CDR3: CASSELPEQFF. CDR3 coding DNA: TGTGCCAGCAGTGAACTCCCTGAGCAGTTCTTC.

The chain joins TRBV5-6 to TRBJ2-2; D is ambiguous. This CDR3 spans 16 amino acids. Germline V gene data show CDR1 as SGHDT and CDR2 as YYEEEE. V was shortened by 2 bases and J by 3 bases, with 14 bases between the two germline ends. The CDR3 DNA sequence: TGTGCCAGCAGCTTTAGCTTGGTTCGAGACACCGGGGAGCTGTTTTTT. Translating it yields CASSFSLVRDTGELFF.

V and J are TRBV6-4 and TRBJ2-7; D remains ambiguous. V lost 5 bases and J lost 2, with 13 bases in between. The CDR3 spans 14 residues. The germline gives CDR1 MRHNA, CDR2 SNTAGT. The CDR3 DNA reads TGTGCCAGCAGTCGTGGCGGAGTAACCTACGAGCAGTACTTC. Amino acids: CASSRGGVTYEQYF.

The chain employs TRBV9 and TRBJ2-7, with D unclear. The CDR3 loop spans 15 amino acids. V was trimmed by 1 base and J by 0 bases, leaving 11 bases between them. Looked up from germline, CDR1 is SGDLS and CDR2 is YYNGEE. The CDR3 protein is CASSVSHVASYEQYF. The CDR3 nucleotides read TGTGCCAGCAGCGTAAGCCACGTCGCCTCCTACGAGCAGTACTTC.

The rearrangement links TRBV7-3 to TRBJ2-2, with D maybe TRBD2 (7 bases). CDR1 is SGHTA and CDR2 is FQGTGA in the germline V gene. The CDR3 has 15 amino acids. V was pared by 5 bases and J by 4 bases, with 14 bases between. As DNA, the CDR3 is TGTGCCAGCAGCCCGGGGGGCGGGACCACCGGGGAGCTGTTTTTT. Protein: CASSPGGGTTGELFF.

This clonotype came up many times. V usage is TRBV6-1 and J usage is TRBJ2-5; TRBD2 aligns across 9 bases. The CDR3 contains 14 residues. In germline, CDR1 is MNHNS, CDR2 SASEGT. J was trimmed by 2 bases and V by 8 bases; bases with no gene match: 6. This CDR3 is CASRPAGGQETQYF. The CDR3 DNA is TGTGCCAGCCGTCCGGCGGGAGGGCAAGAGACCCAGTACTTC.

This clonotype was seen many times. V gene TRBV7-2 combines with J gene TRBJ2-3; no firm D call. The V gene's germline CDR1 is SGHTA and CDR2 FQGNSA. This CDR3 is built from 15 residues. Trimming took 5 bases from V and 0 from J, leaving 12 bases between them. The CDR3 is CASSTQPLSTDTQYF. The DNA of the CDR3 is TGTGCCAGCAGCACCCAGCCCCTGAGCACAGATACGCAGTATTTT.

The rearrangement uses TRBV11-2 and TRBJ2-7, with unresolved D. Germline V gene lookup returns CDR1 SGHAT and CDR2 FQNNGV. There are 15 residues in the CDR3. V was trimmed by 0 bases and J by 3 bases, leaving 12 bases between them. Written as DNA, the CDR3 is TGTGCCAGCAGCTTAGAAATCGGCACCCGCTACGAGCAGTACTTC. Translating gives CASSLEIGTRYEQYF.

The rearrangement joins TRBV19 to TRBJ1-4; D call uncertain. This CDR3 contains 15 residues. Trimming removed 5 bases from V and 8 bases from J, with 18 bases in between. Looked up from germline, CDR1 is LNHDA and CDR2 is SQIVND (reference sequence). The CDR3 sequence: CASSPRTDAGEKLFF. The CDR3 coding sequence is TGTGCCAGTAGTCCCCGGACCGATGCGGGGGAAAAACTGTTTTTT.